Listed here is a single T cell receptor beta chain. Libraries were prepared by immunoSEQ multiplex PCR; TCRdb keeps only in-frame clonotypes and omits some of them. The sample consists of about 100,000 clones, about 91% of them appearing once. The source of the sample is a study of blood T cell repertoires in COVID-19. The trim removed 1 base at V and 3 bases at J, leaving 3 bases unmatched. The CDR3 length is 15 residues. Germline assignment: CDR1 MGHRA and CDR2 YSYEKL. The sequence was collected from a man in his fifties with acute or convalescent COVID-19. This chain links TRBV4-1 with TRBJ1-5, with 7 bases fitting TRBD1. Sequenced: peripheral blood. The CDR3 reads CASSQAGGNNQPQHF. For the CDR3, the DNA is TGCGCCAGCAGCCAAGCAGGGGGGAACAATCAGCCCCAGCATTTT.